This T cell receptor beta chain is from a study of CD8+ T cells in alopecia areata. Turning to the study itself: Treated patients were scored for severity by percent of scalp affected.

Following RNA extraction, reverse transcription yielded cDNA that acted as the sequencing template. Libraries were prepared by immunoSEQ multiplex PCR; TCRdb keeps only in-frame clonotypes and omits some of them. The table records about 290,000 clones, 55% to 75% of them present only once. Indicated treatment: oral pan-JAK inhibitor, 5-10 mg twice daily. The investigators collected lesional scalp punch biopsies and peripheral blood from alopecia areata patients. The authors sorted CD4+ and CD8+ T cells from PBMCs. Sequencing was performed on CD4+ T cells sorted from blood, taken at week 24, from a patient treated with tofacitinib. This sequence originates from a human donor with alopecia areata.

The CDR3 is CATSREPGQLINYGYTF. CDR3 bases: TGTGCCACCAGCAGGGAACCGGGACAGCTTATCAACTATGGCTACACCTTC. The V and J genes are TRBV15 and TRBJ1-2; TRBD1 matches at 7 bases. CDR3 length: 17 residues. Trimming cost V 3 bases and J 2 bases; bases outside gene matches: 12. The germline V gene has CDR1 LNHNV and CDR2 YYDKDF (reference sequence).